These T cell receptor beta chains were read from a single sample in a study of brain T cells in children with intractable seizures. Using immunoSEQ multiplex PCR, the repertoire was profiled, and TCRdb retains in-frame clones only, with some absent. The repertoire holds about 110,000 clones, with roughly 92% as singletons. The sample here was peripheral blood, taken at surgery. The receptor source for this set is a boy younger than two with hemimegalencephaly and intractable seizures. Each CDR3 is given with its conserved first and last residue. The D gene is left open where the match is weak. The size entry is marked missing in some rows and otherwise reads once, few, many or a size class.

>TRBV29-1|TRBD1|-|TRBJ1-2
TGCAGCGTTGACGGACAGGGAAATGGCTACACCTTC
CSVDGQGNGYTF
>TRBV5-1|TRBD1|-|TRBJ1-1
TGCGCCAGCAGCAGGGGACAGGGAGGCACTGAAGCTTTCTTT
CASSRGQGGTEAFF
>TRBV2|-|-|TRBJ2-1
TGTGCCAGCAGTGAAGCGCTCGATCAGTTCTTC
CASSEALDQFF
>TRBV7-9|-|-|TRBJ2-3
TGTGCCAGCAGCTTAAACCCCTTCACAGATACGCAGTATTTT
CASSLNPFTDTQYF
>TRBV4-2|-|-|TRBJ1-3
TGTGCCAGCAGCCAAGAACGCGGCTCTGGAAACACCATATATTTT
CASSQERGSGNTIYF
>TRBV7-9|-|-|TRBJ2-1
TGTGCCAGCAGCATAAAAGGGAATGAGCAGTTCTTC
CASSIKGNEQFF
>TRBV19|TRBD1|-|TRBJ1-2
TGTGCCAGCAGAACAGGGGACCCCTTGGACTACACCTTC
CASRTGDPLDYTF
>TRBV5-8|-|-|TRBJ2-7
TGTGCCAGCAGCTTGAGGGACGGCTACGAGCAGTACTTC
CASSLRDGYEQYF
>TRBV5-1|-|-|TRBJ1-2
TGCGCCAGCAGCTTAATGACGGACTATGGCTACACCTTC
CASSLMTDYGYTF
>TRBV28|-|-|TRBJ2-2
TGTGCCAGCAGTTTCGGTGGGGAGCTGTTTTTT
CASSFGGELFF
>TRBV6-2/TRBV6-3|-|few|TRBJ2-7
TGTGCCAGCAGTTACCCAGCGCCCGAGCAGTACTTC
CASSYPAPEQYF
>TRBV28|TRBD2|-|TRBJ2-3
TGTGCCAGCAGTTTAAGGGTGGGGGGGAGAAGACTCATAGATACGCAGTATTTT
CASSLRVGGRRLIDTQYF
>TRBV19|-|-|TRBJ2-1
TGTGCCAGTAGTTTTGGGTTCTACAATGAGCAGTTCTTC
CASSFGFYNEQFF
>TRBV27|-|-|TRBJ2-5
TGTGCCAGCAGTCTGGGGAGGAGAGAGACCCAGTACTTC
CASSLGRRETQYF
>TRBV7-2|-|-|TRBJ2-7
TGTGCCAGCAGCCGCTTTTCAATGAACCCCTACGAGCAGTACTTC
CASSRFSMNPYEQYF
>TRBV27|TRBD2|-|TRBJ2-5
TGTGCCAGCAGTTCCGGGGCGGGAGGGCCTAAGACCCAGTACTTC
CASSSGAGGPKTQYF
>TRBV4-2|-|few|TRBJ2-1
TGTGCCAGCAGCCAAGATTTTTGGGGGAATACCTACAATGAGCAGTTCTTC
CASSQDFWGNTYNEQFF
>TRBV25-1|-|-|TRBJ2-3
TGTGCCAGCAGTGACGGGCGGAGCACAGATACGCAGTATTTT
CASSDGRSTDTQYF
>TRBV11-2|-|-|TRBJ1-2
TGTGCCAGCAGCTATACGGACTATGGCTACACCTTC
CASSYTDYGYTF
>TRBV24-1|TRBD1|-|TRBJ2-5
TGTGCCACCAGTGATCGACAGGGTCGAGAGACCCAGTACTTC
CATSDRQGRETQYF
>TRBV7-9|TRBD2|-|TRBJ2-2
TGTGCCAGCAGCTCCCCGACTAGCGGGAGGAACAGGGAGCTGTTTTTT
CASSSPTSGRNRELFF
>TRBV5-4|-|-|TRBJ2-7
TGTGCCAGCAGCTTGGAGGCAGCGTCCTACGAGCAGTACTTC
CASSLEAASYEQYF
>TRBV19|-|-|TRBJ1-2
TGTGCCAGTAGTATCGCCCAGGATGACTATGGCTACACCTTC
CASSIAQDDYGYTF
>TRBV6-2/TRBV6-3|-|-|TRBJ1-2
TGTGCCAGCAGTTACAGGGAGGGGGGCTACACCTTC
CASSYREGGYTF
>TRBV28|-|once|TRBJ2-6
TGTGCCAGCAGCTCACCATCATTCTCTGGGGCCAACGTCCTGACTTTC
CASSSPSFSGANVLTF
>TRBV24-1|-|-|TRBJ1-1
TGTGCCACCAGTGATCAGGTGAACACTGAAGCTTTCTTT
CATSDQVNTEAFF
>TRBV9|TRBD1|-|TRBJ2-4
TGTGCCAGCGGGAAGGGGGCAGGCCAAGGAAACATTCAGTACTTC
CASGKGAGQGNIQYF
>TRBV15|-|-|TRBJ2-7
TGTGCCACCAGCAGGGACCCTCCGGGGGAGCAGTACTTC
CATSRDPPGEQYF
>TRBV5-6|-|-|TRBJ2-4
TGTGCCAGCAGCCCCGGGTATGGTCGAGGTAGCAAAAACATTCAGTACTTC
CASSPGYGRGSKNIQYF
>TRBV18|-|-|TRBJ2-1
TGTGCCAGCTCACGGACGGATAGCTCCTACAATGAGCAGTTCTTC
CASSRTDSSYNEQFF
>TRBV4-2|TRBD2|-|TRBJ2-1
TGTGCCAGCAGCCCCCGACTAGCGGATTCCTACAATGAGCAGTTCTTC
CASSPRLADSYNEQFF
>TRBV18|-|-|TRBJ2-7
TGTGCCAGCTCACCACGCAGGGACGACGAGCAGTACTTC
CASSPRRDDEQYF
>TRBV7-6|TRBD2|-|TRBJ2-5
TGTGCCAGCAGCAGGGGACTAGCGGACCGAGAGACCCAGTACTTC
CASSRGLADRETQYF
>TRBV7-9|-|-|TRBJ2-1
TGTGCCAGCAGCCAGGGGAATGAGCAGTTCTTC
CASSQGNEQFF
>TRBV4-1|-|-|TRBJ1-1
TGCGCCAGCAGCCAATTTGGGGACCGAGCTTTCTTT
CASSQFGDRAFF
>TRBV10-2|-|-|TRBJ2-5
TGCGCCAGCAGTGAGTACCAGACCCAGTACTTC
CASSEYQTQYF
>TRBV2|-|-|TRBJ2-1
TGTGCCAGCAGTGAGGGGGTGGATGAGCAGTTCTTC
CASSEGVDEQFF
>TRBV19|TRBD1|-|TRBJ2-7
TGTGCCAGTAGTATTGGGACAGCCCTCGAGCAGTACTTC
CASSIGTALEQYF
>TRBV19|-|-|TRBJ1-1
TGTGCCAGTAGTATTGCAGGTACTATGAACACTGAAGCTTTCTTT
CASSIAGTMNTEAFF
>TRBV28|-|-|TRBJ1-4
TGTGCCAGCAGTTTAGGGTCTGCAACTAATGAAAAACTGTTTTTT
CASSLGSATNEKLFF
>TRBV29-1|TRBD1|-|TRBJ1-2
TGCAGCGTTGATTTCACAGGGGGTTATGGCTACACCTTC
CSVDFTGGYGYTF
>TRBV19|TRBD1|-|TRBJ1-5
TGTGCCAGTAGTGTGACAGGGGCGAGCAATCAGCCCCAGCATTTT
CASSVTGASNQPQHF
>TRBV28|TRBD2|-|TRBJ2-6
TGTGCCAGCAGGGGACTAGCGGGAAAAGATTACTCTGGGGCCAACGTCCTGACTTTC
CASRGLAGKDYSGANVLTF
>TRBV28|-|-|TRBJ1-1
TGTGCCAGCAGTTTTGGACGAGGAGCTTTCTTT
CASSFGRGAFF
>TRBV11-2|-|-|TRBJ1-5
TGTGCCAGCAGCTTAGGGCTTGACAATCAGCCCCAGCATTTT
CASSLGLDNQPQHF
>TRBV4-3|-|-|TRBJ1-2
TGCGCCAGCAGCCAGGGATTAGGGGGTAACTATGGCTACACCTTC
CASSQGLGGNYGYTF
>TRBV14|TRBD2|-|TRBJ2-3
TGTGCCAGCAGCCAAGAACACACTTCGGGCGGGAGTACAGATACGCAGTATTTT
CASSQEHTSGGSTDTQYF
>TRBV28|-|-|TRBJ2-7
TGTGCCAGCAGTTTACGCCCCCAAGGGCAGAACGAGCAGTACTTC
CASSLRPQGQNEQYF
>TRBV7-2|TRBD1|-|TRBJ1-2
TGTGCCAGCAGCTTCTCAAACTGGGACAGGGATGGCTACACCTTC
CASSFSNWDRDGYTF
>TRBV6-5|TRBD1|-|TRBJ1-6
TGTGCCAGCAGTCCGGACAGGGGTTATAATTCACCCCTCCACTTT
CASSPDRGYNSPLHF
>TRBV3-1/TRBV3-2|-|-|TRBJ1-2
TGTGCCAGCAGCCGAGGACAGTTCTATGGCTACACCTTC
CASSRGQFYGYTF
>TRBV19|-|-|TRBJ1-6
TGTGCCAGTAGGACAGAAGAATATAATTCACCCCTCCACTTT
CASRTEEYNSPLHF
>TRBV5-6|-|-|TRBJ1-3
TGTGCCAGCAGCCGCGGGACCGATGGAAACACCATATATTTT
CASSRGTDGNTIYF
>TRBV28|TRBD2|-|TRBJ2-7
TGTGCCAGCAGTGTAGAGGGACTAGGTCGGGTAAACGAGCAGTACTTC
CASSVEGLGRVNEQYF
>TRBV5-1|TRBD2|once|TRBJ2-1
TGCGCCAGCAGCTTAATGGGACTAGGCTCCTACAATGAGCAGTTCTTC
CASSLMGLGSYNEQFF
>TRBV19|-|-|TRBJ1-5
TGTGCCAGTAGTATGCGCCAGCATTTT
CASSMRQHF